This T cell receptor (beta chain) appears in the sequencing data of a study of cytomegalovirus exposure and HLA in healthy donors. Study-wide results and limits: In vitro checks showed that a few CMV-associated chains really do target CMV antigens. The study labeled roughly 160 TCR beta chains cytomegalovirus-associated.

The donors were in the roughly 110-subject validation cohort, distinct from the approximately 700-subject first cohort. Germline-derived CDR1 and CDR2 are LGHNT and FRNRAP. V lost 5 bases to trimming and J lost 4 bases, with 18 bases between them. The CDR3 length is 16 residues. TCRdb's table, derived via immunoSEQ multiplex PCR, lists solely in-frame clones and lacks some. Of approximately 70,000 clones in the sample, approximately 94% were seen once. As to this clone: The antigen remains unidentified.

The chain recombines TRBV12-5 with TRBJ2-1, with D tentatively TRBD1 (6 bases). Specimen: PBMCs. This TCR came from a woman aged 18-30 years in good health and CMV-seronegative. Here the CDR3 reads CASGQRPGQNYNEQFF. The CDR3 nucleotides read TGTGCTAGTGGTCAACGCCCGGGACAAAATTACAATGAGCAGTTCTTC.